These 20 T cell receptor beta chains originate from one sample sequenced in a study of blood T cells in healthy people across ages. The use of a sample-barcoded 5' primer and a J-beta primer mix characterized a second PCR of roughly 6 to 11 cycles. One entry per CDR3 protein, called by TCRdb with MiXCR from the 5' RACE reads. This table has around 650,000 distinct CDR3 sequences, less than 40% appearing once. What was sequenced was blood. These receptor sequences come from an elderly woman in good health.

The rearrangement links TRBV9 to TRBJ2-2; D is perhaps TRBD1 (6 bases). From germline, CDR1 is SGDLS and CDR2 YYNGEE. CDR3 length: 14 amino acids. V dropped 5 bases and J dropped 5 bases, with 13 bases sitting between them. The CDR3 here is CASRAIDRTGELFF. The CDR3 DNA sequence: TGTGCCAGCAGGGCTATTGACAGGACCGGGGAGCTGTTTTTT. The full variable domain, completed using reference TRBV9 and TRBJ2-2, is DSGVTQTPKHLITATGQRVTLRCSPRSGDLSVYWYQQSLDQGLQFLIQYYNGEERAKGNILERFSAQQFPDLHSELNLSSLELGDSALYFCASRAIDRTGELFFGEGSRLTVL.

This clonotype has ten or more counts. This may be a read error: a much more frequent sequence differs by one nucleotide. The chain carries TRBV27 and TRBJ2-7; 7 nucleotides match TRBD1. The CDR3 has 13 residues. The germline V gene encodes CDR1 MNHEY and CDR2 SMNVEV (reference sequence). V lost 3 bases, J lost 2 bases, and 1 base stayed unmatched. DNA for the CDR3: TGTGCCAGCAGTTTCGGGACAGCCTACGAGCAGTACTTC. The encoded protein is CASSFGTAYEQYF.

At least ten counts were recorded for this clonotype. The chain carries TRBV7-9 and TRBJ2-5; D may be TRBD1 or TRBD2 (5 bases each). Germline lookup yields CDR1 SEHNR and CDR2 FQNEAQ (reference sequence). The CDR3 loop spans 16 amino acids. V lost 2 bases and J lost 5, with 18 bases in between. The CDR3, as DNA: TGTGCCAGCAGCTTAAAGGGCTTTACGGGGCAGGAGACCCAGTACTTC. Its translation: CASSLKGFTGQETQYF.

This clonotype was counted many times. The rearrangement links TRBV6-1 to TRBJ2-3, with D perhaps TRBD1 or TRBD2 (7 bases each). Trimming took 5 bases from V and 1 from J, leaving 16 bases between them. CDR1 is MNHNS, CDR2 SASEGT, per germline. The CDR3 extends over 16 amino acids. CDR3 amino acids: CASSRWGGGGTDTQYF. CDR3 coding DNA: TGTGCCAGCAGTAGATGGGGAGGGGGCGGCACAGATACGCAGTATTTT.

This clonotype has ten or more counts. The CDR3 sequence: CASSLLGRNQETQYF. CDR3 coding DNA: TGTGCCAGCAGTTTACTGGGTCGGAACCAAGAGACCCAGTACTTC. The gene calls are TRBV27 and TRBJ2-5; D unclear. The ends were cut back, 2 bases at V and 0 bases at J, with 10 bases in the middle. This CDR3 region has 15 residues. Germline CDR1 MNHEY, CDR2 SMNVEV (reference sequence).

This clonotype was seen repeatedly, ten times or more. The chain couples TRBV15 to TRBJ2-7, with D perhaps TRBD2 (5 bases). V was cut by 4 bases and J by 3 bases, with 16 bases left in between. Germline loops: CDR1 LNHNV, CDR2 YYDKDF (reference sequence). The CDR3 consists of 15 residues. The CDR3 loop reads CATSTGIGSYYEQYF. The CDR3 DNA reads as TGTGCCACCAGCACGGGAATTGGCAGCTACTACGAGCAGTACTTC.

This chain joins TRBV7-2 and TRBJ2-3; 10 bases map to TRBD2. This CDR3 is built from 14 residues. Germline assignment: CDR1 SGHTA and CDR2 FQGNSA. Trimming took 5 bases from V and 4 from J; bases not matched to a gene: 3. The CDR3 sequence is CASSPGTSADTQYF. CDR3 nucleotides: TGTGCCAGCAGCCCCGGGACTAGCGCAGATACGCAGTATTTT. The full variable domain, in which reference TRBV7-2 and TRBJ2-3 provide the parts outside the CDR3, is GAGVSQSPSNKVTEKGKDVELRCDPISGHTALYWYRQSLGQGLEFLIYFQGNSAPDKSGLPSDRFSAERTGGSVSTLTIQRTQQEDSAVYLCASSPGTSADTQYFGPGTRLTVL.

In its sample, this clonotype was seen many times. The chain recombines TRBV5-1 with TRBJ2-3; 9 bases fit TRBD1. Trimming cost V 0 bases and J 0 bases; bases outside gene matches: 2. Germline CDR1 is SGHRS and CDR2 is YFSETQ. CDR3 length: 16 amino acids. The CDR3 bases are TGCGCCAGCAGCTTGGGGACAGGGGCCAGCACAGATACGCAGTATTTT. It yields the protein CASSLGTGASTDTQYF.

This clonotype was recorded many times. J is TRBJ2-7 and V is TRBV24-1; no definite D call. This CDR3 has 9 residues. Trimming pared 9 bases from V and 5 bases from J, leaving 4 bases between. Germline CDR1 reads KGHDR; CDR2 reads SFDVKD. CDR3 DNA sequence: TGTGCCACCCTCCACGAGCAGTACTTC. It specifies CATLHEQYF.

Ten or more counts support this clonotype. The V and J genes are TRBV2 and TRBJ2-1; TRBD2 agrees at 12 bases. Germline-derived CDR1 and CDR2 are SNHLY and FYNNEI. Germline trimming cut 6 bases from V and 7 bases from J; bases unmatched to any gene: 10. This CDR3 contains 16 residues. CDR3 region: CASSARLAGGLNEQFF. The CDR3 coding sequence is TGTGCCAGCAGCGCCCGTCTAGCGGGGGGGCTTAATGAGCAGTTCTTC.

This clonotype was observed at least ten times. The chain carries TRBV29-1 and TRBJ2-7; the match to TRBD1 covers 9 bases. CDR1 SQVTM and CDR2 ANQGSEA come from the germline V gene. After removal of 5 bases from V and 6 bases from J, the junction contained 5 bases not matched to a gene. The CDR3 runs to 12 residues. In nucleotides, the CDR3 is TGCAGCGTTTACGACAGGGGGATCGAGCAGTACTTC. Translating gives CSVYDRGIEQYF.

This clonotype showed up just a few times. With a much larger clone just one base away, this may be a read error. The V and J genes are TRBV25-1 and TRBJ1-3, with D possibly being TRBD1 (5 bases). Per the germline V gene, CDR1 is MGHDK and CDR2 is SYGVNS. This CDR3 has 12 amino acids. Trimming removed 7 bases from V and 9 bases from J, with 13 bases in between. CDR3 DNA: TGTGCCAGCAAGTCCGATGGGGGCACCATATATTTT. This gives the protein CASKSDGGTIYF.

V gene TRBV28 combines with J gene TRBJ1-4, with D unresolved. The V and J ends lost 3 bases and 5 bases respectively, with 7 bases between them. Germline V gives CDR1 MDHEN, CDR2 SYDVKM. The CDR3 contains 13 residues. The CDR3 sequence: CASSLRRNEKLFF. CDR3 sequence (DNA): TGTGCCAGCAGTTTGAGACGGAATGAAAAACTGTTTTTT.

A word on this clonotype: A much larger clone differs by one base, so this may be a read error. The V call is TRBV5-1, the J call TRBJ1-1; D call uncertain. The V end lost 6 bases, the J end lost 3 bases, and 15 bases lay between the germline ends. CDR3 length: 14 amino acids. Germline CDR1 SGHRS, CDR2 YFSETQ. The CDR3: CASNPTRAHTEAFF. CDR3 DNA: TGCGCCAGCAACCCGACAAGGGCACACACTGAAGCTTTCTTT.

This clonotype came up a few times. This may be a read error, as it is one base from a much larger clone. This chain's CDR3 is CASSQDRGLLAGANEQYF. The CDR3 DNA sequence: TGTGCCAGCAGCCAAGATAGGGGGCTACTAGCGGGGGCGAATGAGCAGTACTTC. V gene TRBV4-2 combines with J gene TRBJ2-5; TRBD2 matches 11 bases. This CDR3 has 18 amino acids. Trimming took 0 bases from V and 11 from J; bases not matched to a gene: 17. CDR1 is LGHNA and CDR2 is YNFKEQ in the germline V gene.

The V gene is TRBV2, the J gene TRBJ2-5; D ambiguous. Judging by the DNA end, TRBJ2-7 fits better; the J call may be wrong. CDR1 SNHLY and CDR2 FYNNEI come from the germline V gene. The CDR3 runs to 10 residues. CDR3 nucleotides: TGTGCCAGCAGTGAGGTCGAGCAGTACTTC. This codes for CASSEVEQYF.

V gene TRBV28 combines with J gene TRBJ2-3, with TRBD1 as a possible D gene (6 bases). Germline V gene sequence: CDR1 MDHEN, CDR2 SYDVKM. V was clipped by 6 bases and J by 9 bases, with 19 bases between them. The CDR3 spans 14 residues. CDR3 region: CASSLPHRDETQYF. In DNA form, the CDR3 reads TGTGCCAGCAGCCTCCCACACAGGGATGAGACGCAGTATTTT.

For this clonotype: Possible read error: a much larger clone is one base away. The rearrangement links TRBV11-2 to TRBJ2-5, with D uncertain. The germline gives CDR1 SGHAT, CDR2 FQNNGV. The CDR3 consists of 14 residues. This CDR3 reads CANSRKTKQETQYF. The CDR3 nucleotides read TGTGCCAACAGCAGAAAAACAAAACAAGAGACCCAGTACTTC. The whole variable domain, remainder taken from reference TRBV11-2 and TRBJ2-5, is EAGVAQSPRYKIIEKRQSVAFWCNPISGHATLYWYQQILGQGPKLLIQFQNNGVVDDSQLPKDRFSAERLKGVDSTLKIQPAKLEDSAVYLCANSRKTKQETQYFGPGTRLLVL.

Many counts were recorded for this clonotype. The V and J genes are TRBV30 and TRBJ2-3; TRBD1 matches 7 bases. The ends lost 7 bases at V and 5 bases at J; junction bases unmatched: 15. Per germline, CDR1 GTSNPN and CDR2 SVGIG (reference sequence). The CDR3 extends over 15 amino acids. The CDR3 loop is CASKPPGQYQDTQYF. For the CDR3, the DNA is TGTGCCTCCAAACCCCCGGGACAGTATCAAGATACGCAGTATTTT.

V usage is TRBV3-1 and J usage is TRBJ1-1, with D maybe TRBD1 (6 bases). The germline V and J ends were trimmed by 3 bases and 3 bases, with 8 bases remaining between them. The CDR3 runs 13 residues. Germline V gives CDR1 LGHDT, CDR2 YNNKEL (reference sequence). DNA of the CDR3: TGTGCCAGCAGCCACGAGGGGGACACTGAAGCTTTCTTT. Amino acid sequence: CASSHEGDTEAFF. Drawing the rest from reference TRBV3-1 and TRBJ1-1, the complete variable domain is DTAVSQTPKYLVTQMGNDKSIKCEQNLGHDTMYWYKQDSKKFLKIMFSYNNKELIINETVPNRFSPKSPDKAHLNLHINSLELGDSAVYFCASSHEGDTEAFFGQGTRLTVV.